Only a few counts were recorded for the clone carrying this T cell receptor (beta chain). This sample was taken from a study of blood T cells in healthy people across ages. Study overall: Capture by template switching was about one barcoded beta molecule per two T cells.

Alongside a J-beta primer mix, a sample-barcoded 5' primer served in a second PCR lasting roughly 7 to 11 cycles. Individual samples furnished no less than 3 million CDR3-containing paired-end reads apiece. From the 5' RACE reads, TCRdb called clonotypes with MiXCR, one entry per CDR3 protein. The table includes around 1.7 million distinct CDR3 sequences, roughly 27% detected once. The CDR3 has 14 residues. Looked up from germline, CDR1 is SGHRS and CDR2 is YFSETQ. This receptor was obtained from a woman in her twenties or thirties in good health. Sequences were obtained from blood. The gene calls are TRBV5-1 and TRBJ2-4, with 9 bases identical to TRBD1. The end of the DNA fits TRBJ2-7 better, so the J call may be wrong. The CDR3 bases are TGCGCCAGCAATCCCGGGACAGGGTCTAGCGAGCAGTACTTC. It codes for CASNPGTGSSEQYF.